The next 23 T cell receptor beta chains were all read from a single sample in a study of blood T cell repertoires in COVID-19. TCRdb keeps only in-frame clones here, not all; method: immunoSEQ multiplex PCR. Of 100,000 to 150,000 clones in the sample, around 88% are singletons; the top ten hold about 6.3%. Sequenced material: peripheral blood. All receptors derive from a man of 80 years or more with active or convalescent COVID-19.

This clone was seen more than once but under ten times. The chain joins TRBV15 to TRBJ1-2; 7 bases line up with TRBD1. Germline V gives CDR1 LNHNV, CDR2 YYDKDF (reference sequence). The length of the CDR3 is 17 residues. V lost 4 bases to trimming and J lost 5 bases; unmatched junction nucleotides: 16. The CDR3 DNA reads TGTGCCACCAGCAAATGGGACAGCGAGGCCGGTAAATATGGCTACACCTTC. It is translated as CATSKWDSEAGKYGYTF.

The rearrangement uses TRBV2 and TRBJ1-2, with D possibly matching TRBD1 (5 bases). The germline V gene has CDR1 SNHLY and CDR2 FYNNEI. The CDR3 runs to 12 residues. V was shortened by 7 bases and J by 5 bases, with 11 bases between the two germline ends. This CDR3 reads CASTPEGYGYTF. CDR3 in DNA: TGTGCCAGCACACCGGAGGGGTATGGCTACACCTTC.

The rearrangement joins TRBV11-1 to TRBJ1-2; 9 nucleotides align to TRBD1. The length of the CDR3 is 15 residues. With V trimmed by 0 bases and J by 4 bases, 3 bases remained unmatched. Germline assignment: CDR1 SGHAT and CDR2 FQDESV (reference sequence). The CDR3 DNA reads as TGTGCCAGCAGCTTAGCCCGGGACAGGGTCTATGGCTACACCTTC. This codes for CASSLARDRVYGYTF.

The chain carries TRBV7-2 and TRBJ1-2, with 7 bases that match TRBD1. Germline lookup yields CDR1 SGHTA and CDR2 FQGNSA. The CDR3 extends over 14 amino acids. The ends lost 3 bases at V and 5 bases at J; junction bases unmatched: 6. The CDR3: CASSLSARGYGYTF. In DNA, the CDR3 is TGTGCCAGCAGCTTGTCCGCCAGGGGGTATGGCTACACCTTC. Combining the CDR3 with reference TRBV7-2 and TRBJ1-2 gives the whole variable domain GAGVSQSPSNKVTEKGKDVELRCDPISGHTALYWYRQSLGQGLEFLIYFQGNSAPDKSGLPSDRFSAERTGGSVSTLTIQRTQQEDSAVYLCASSLSARGYGYTFGSGTRLTVV.

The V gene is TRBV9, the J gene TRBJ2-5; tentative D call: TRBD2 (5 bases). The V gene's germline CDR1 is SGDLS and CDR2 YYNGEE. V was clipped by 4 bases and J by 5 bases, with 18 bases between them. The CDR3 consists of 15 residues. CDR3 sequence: CASSPWSGETETQYF. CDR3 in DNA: TGTGCCAGCAGCCCCTGGTCCGGGGAAACGGAGACCCAGTACTTC.

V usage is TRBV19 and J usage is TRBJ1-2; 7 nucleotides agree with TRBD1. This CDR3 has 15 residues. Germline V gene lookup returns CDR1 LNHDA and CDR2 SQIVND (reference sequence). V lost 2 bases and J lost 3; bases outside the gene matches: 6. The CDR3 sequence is CASSITPGTDYGYTF. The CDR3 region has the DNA TGTGCCAGTAGTATAACTCCAGGGACAGACTATGGCTACACCTTC.

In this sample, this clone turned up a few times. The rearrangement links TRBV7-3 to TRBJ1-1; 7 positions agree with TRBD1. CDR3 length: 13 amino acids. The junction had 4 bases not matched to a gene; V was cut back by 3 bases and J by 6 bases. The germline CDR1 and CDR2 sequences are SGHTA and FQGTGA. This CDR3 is CASSLTGISEAFF. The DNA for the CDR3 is TGTGCCAGCAGCTTGACAGGGATTTCTGAAGCTTTCTTT. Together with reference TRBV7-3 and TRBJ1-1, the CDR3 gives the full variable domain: GAGVSQTPSNKVTEKGKYVELRCDPISGHTALYWYRQSLGQGPEFLIYFQGTGAADDSGLPNDRFFAVRPEGSVSTLKIQRTERGDSAVYLCASSLTGISEAFFGQGTRLTVV.

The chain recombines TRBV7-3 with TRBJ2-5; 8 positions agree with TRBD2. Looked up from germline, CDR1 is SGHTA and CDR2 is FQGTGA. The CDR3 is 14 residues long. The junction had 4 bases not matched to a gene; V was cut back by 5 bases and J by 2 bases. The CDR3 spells CASSTTGGQETQYF. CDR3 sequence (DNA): TGTGCCAGCAGCACTACGGGGGGGCAAGAGACCCAGTACTTC.

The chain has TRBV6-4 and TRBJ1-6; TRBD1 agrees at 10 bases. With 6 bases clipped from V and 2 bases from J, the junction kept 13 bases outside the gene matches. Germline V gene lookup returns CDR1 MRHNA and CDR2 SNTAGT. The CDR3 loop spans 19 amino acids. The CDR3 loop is CASRTKVGQGPTYNSPLHF. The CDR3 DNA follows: TGTGCCAGCAGGACTAAAGTGGGACAGGGGCCGACCTATAATTCACCCCTCCACTTT.

The CDR3 loop is CASSQTGLNSPLHF. In DNA form, the CDR3 reads TGTGCCAGCAGCCAAACAGGGCTGAATTCACCCCTCCACTTT. The chain joins TRBV7-3 to TRBJ1-6; D possibly corresponds to TRBD1 (6 bases). There are 14 residues in the CDR3. Germline V CDR1 and CDR2: SGHTA, FQGTGA. V was clipped by 5 bases and J by 7 bases, with 12 bases between them.

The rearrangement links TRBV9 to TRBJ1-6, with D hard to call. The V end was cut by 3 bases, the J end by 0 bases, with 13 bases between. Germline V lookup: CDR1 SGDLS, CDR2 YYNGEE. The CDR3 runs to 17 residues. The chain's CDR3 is CASSGELGSSYNSPLHF. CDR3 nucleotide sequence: TGTGCCAGCAGCGGAGAACTAGGGAGCTCCTATAATTCACCCCTCCACTTT. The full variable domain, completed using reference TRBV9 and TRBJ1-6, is DSGVTQTPKHLITATGQRVTLRCSPRSGDLSVYWYQQSLDQGLQFLIQYYNGEERAKGNILERFSAQQFPDLHSELNLSSLELGDSALYFCASSGELGSSYNSPLHFGNGTRLTVT.

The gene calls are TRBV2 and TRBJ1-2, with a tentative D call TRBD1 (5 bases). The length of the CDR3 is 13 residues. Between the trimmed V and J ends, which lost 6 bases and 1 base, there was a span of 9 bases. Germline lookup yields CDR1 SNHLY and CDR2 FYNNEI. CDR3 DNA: TGTGCCAGCAGCACAGACAGTAACTATGGCTACACCTTC. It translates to CASSTDSNYGYTF.

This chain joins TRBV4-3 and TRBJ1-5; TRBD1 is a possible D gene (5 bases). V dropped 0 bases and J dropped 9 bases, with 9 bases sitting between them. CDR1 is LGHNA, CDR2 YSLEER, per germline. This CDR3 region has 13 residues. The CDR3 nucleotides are TGCGCCAGCAGCCAAGATCGGACACGGCCCCAGCATTTT. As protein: CASSQDRTRPQHF.

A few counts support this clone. The CDR3 DNA follows: TGTGCCAGCAGCTTTGGAGGGGGCAACTATGGCTACACCTTC. This encodes CASSFGGGNYGYTF. The chain joins TRBV7-6 to TRBJ1-2; 7 bases fit TRBD1. The germline CDR1 and CDR2 sequences are SGHVS and FNYEAQ. The CDR3 is 14 amino acids. Losses at the gene ends were 3 bases for V and 2 bases for J; bases not matched to a gene: 3.

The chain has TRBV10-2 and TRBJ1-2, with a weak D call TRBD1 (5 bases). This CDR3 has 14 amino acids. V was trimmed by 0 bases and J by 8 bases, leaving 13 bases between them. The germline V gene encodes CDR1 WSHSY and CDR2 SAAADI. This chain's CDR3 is CASSESGQSGGYTF. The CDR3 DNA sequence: TGCGCCAGCAGTGAGTCGGGGCAGTCTGGCGGCTACACCTTC.

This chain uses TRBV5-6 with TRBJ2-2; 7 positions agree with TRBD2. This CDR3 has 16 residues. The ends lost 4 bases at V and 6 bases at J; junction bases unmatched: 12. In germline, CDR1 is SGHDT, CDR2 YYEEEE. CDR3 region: CASSPRREGWSGELFF. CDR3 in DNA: TGTGCCAGCAGCCCTCGGAGGGAGGGGTGGTCCGGGGAGCTGTTTTTT. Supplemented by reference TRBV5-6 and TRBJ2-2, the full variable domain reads DAGVTQSPTHLIKTRGQQVTLRCSPKSGHDTVSWYQQALGQGPQFIFQYYEEEERQRGNFPDRFSGHQFPNYSSELNVNALLLGDSALYLCASSPRREGWSGELFFGEGSRLTVL.

The CDR3 here is CASSPTGEGYGYTF. The CDR3 nucleotides read TGTGCCAGCTCACCTACAGGGGAAGGCTATGGCTACACCTTC. The chain is built from TRBV18 and TRBJ1-2; TRBD1 aligns across 7 bases. Trimming at V came to 3 bases and at J to 4 bases, leaving 5 bases not matched to a gene. CDR1 and CDR2 from the germline V gene are KGHSH and LQKENI. The CDR3 totals 14 residues.

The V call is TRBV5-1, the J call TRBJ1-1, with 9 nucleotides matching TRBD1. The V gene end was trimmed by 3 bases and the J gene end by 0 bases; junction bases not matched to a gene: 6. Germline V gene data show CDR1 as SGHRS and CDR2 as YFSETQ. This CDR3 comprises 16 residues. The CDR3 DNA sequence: TGCGCCAGCAGCTCCGGGACAGGGAGTATGAACACTGAAGCTTTCTTT. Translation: CASSSGTGSMNTEAFF.

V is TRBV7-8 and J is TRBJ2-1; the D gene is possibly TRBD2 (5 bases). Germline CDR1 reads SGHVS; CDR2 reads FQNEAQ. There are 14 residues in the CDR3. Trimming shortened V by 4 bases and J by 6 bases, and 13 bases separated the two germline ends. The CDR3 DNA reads TGTGCCAGCAGCTCAATCGGGAATCTCAATGAGCAGTTCTTC. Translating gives CASSSIGNLNEQFF.

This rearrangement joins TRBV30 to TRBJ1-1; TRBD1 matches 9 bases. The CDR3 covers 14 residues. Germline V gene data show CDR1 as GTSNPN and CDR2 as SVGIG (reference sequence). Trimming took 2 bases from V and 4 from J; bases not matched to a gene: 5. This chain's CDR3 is CAWSPEDRGTEAFF. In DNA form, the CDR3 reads TGTGCCTGGAGTCCTGAGGACAGGGGCACTGAAGCTTTCTTT. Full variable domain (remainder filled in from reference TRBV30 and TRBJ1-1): SQTIHQWPATLVQPVGSPLSLECTVEGTSNPNLYWYRQAAGRGLQLLFYSVGIGQISSEVPQNLSASRPQDRQFILSSKKLLLSDSGFYLCAWSPEDRGTEAFFGQGTRLTVV.

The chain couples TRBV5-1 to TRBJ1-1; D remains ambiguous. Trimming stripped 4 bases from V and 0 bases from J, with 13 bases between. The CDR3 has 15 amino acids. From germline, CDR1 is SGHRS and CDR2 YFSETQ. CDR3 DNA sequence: TGCGCCAGCAGCCCTCTTTTGCAGGTGAACACTGAAGCTTTCTTT. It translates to CASSPLLQVNTEAFF.

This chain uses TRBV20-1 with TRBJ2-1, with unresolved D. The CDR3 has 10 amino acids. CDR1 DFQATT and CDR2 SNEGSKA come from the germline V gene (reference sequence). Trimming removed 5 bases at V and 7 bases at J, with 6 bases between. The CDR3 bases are TGCAGTGCTGACAAGAATGAGCAGTTCTTC. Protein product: CSADKNEQFF.

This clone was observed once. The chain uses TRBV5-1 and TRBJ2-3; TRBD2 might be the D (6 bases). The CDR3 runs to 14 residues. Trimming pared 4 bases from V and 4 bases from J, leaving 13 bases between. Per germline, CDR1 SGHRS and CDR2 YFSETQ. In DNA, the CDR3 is TGCGCCAGCAGCCCGGGGGTGGGTGCAGATACGCAGTATTTT. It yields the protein CASSPGVGADTQYF.